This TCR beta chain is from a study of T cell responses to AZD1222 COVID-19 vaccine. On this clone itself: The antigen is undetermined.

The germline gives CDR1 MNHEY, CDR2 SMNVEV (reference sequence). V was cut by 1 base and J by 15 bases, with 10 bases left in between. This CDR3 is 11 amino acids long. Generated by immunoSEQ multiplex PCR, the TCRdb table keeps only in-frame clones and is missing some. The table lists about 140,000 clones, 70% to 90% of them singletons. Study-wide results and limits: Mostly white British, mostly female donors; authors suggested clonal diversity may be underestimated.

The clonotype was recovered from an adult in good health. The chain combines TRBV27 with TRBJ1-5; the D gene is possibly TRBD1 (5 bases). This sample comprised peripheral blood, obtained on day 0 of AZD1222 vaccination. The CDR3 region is CASSLFGARHF. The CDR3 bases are TGTGCCAGCAGTTTATTTGGGGCGAGGCATTTT.